This TCR beta chain was recorded in a study of T-cell reconstitution after alpha-beta-depleted transplantation in children (dated by TCRdb to the mid-2010s). As for the study more broadly: The study quantitatively tracked T-cell immune reconstitution after TCRalphabeta/CD19-depleted allogeneic hematopoietic cell transplantation in children using TCR repertoire profiling.

Including the terminal cysteine and phenylalanine, the CDR3 comprises 15 residues. Kept here is only the CDR3 DNA, which spans 45 bases and is read in frame from base 1. The germline V gene specifies SGDLS as CDR1 and YYNGEE as CDR2. Relative to germline, V is 0 bases shorter and J is 3 bases shorter, with 9 bases between their ends. Libraries were made using PCR. Reads for this sample came from an Illumina HiSeq 2500. TCR library preparation used molecular barcoding, with unique molecular identifiers applied to normalize quantification of the TCRbeta repertoire. Through fastp at Q25 and MiXCR, TCRdb rebuilt clones from the public reads, retaining in-frame beta chains. Each entry merges the rows of one CDR3 protein and shows their most common DNA and genes. Present in this sample are about 400,000 distinct CDR3 sequences, around 20% of which were seen just once. The ten largest clones add up to 3.8% of the sample.

This clonotype was detected a few times. Its antigen has not been determined. Base quality data are lacking; no much larger clone is found one base away. The chain links TRBV9 with TRBJ1-4, and possibly TRBD1, on 5 matching bases. This specimen was PBMCs from the stem cell graft donor, taken from the stem cell graft. The source is a human donor who donated a stem cell graft to a child with acute myeloid leukemia. The DNA sequence is TGTGCCAGCAGCGTAGGGCAGGGCCCTAATGAAAAACTGTTTTTT. It translates as CASSVGQGPNEKLFF.